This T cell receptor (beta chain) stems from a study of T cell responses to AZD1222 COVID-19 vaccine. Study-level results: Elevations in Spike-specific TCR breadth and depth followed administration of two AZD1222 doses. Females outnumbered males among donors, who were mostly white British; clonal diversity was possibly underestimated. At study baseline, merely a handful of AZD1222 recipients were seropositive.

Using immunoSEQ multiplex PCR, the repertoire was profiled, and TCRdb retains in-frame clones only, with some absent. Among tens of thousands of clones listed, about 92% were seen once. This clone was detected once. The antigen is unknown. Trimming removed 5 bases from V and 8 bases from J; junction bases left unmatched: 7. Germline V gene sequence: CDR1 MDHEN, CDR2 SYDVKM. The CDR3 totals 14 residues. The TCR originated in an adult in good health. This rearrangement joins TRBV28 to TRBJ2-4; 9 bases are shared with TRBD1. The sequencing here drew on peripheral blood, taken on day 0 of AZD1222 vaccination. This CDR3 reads CASSGQGKWDIQYF. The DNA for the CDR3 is TGTGCCAGCAGTGGACAGGGGAAGTGGGACATTCAGTACTTC. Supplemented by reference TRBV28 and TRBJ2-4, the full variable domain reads DVKVTQSSRYLVKRTGEKVFLECVQDMDHENMFWYRQDPGLGLRLIYFSYDVKMKEKGDIPEGYSVSREKKERFSLILESASTNQTSMYLCASSGQGKWDIQYFGAGTRLSVL.